This is a list of T cell receptor beta chains from one sample in a study of blood T cell repertoires in COVID-19. The repertoire was sequenced with immunoSEQ multiplex PCR; TCRdb's copy has only in-frame clones and lacks some. The profile shows 140,000 to 150,000 clones, approximately 80% of them singletons. Sequences were obtained from peripheral blood. The receptors were sampled from a human donor with acute or convalescent COVID-19. The donor label of this sample is uncertain. CDR3s include the opening cysteine and the closing phenylalanine or tryptophan. A D gene is named only where the DNA matches it firmly. Clone size is shown for a subset of rows, as once, few, many or a class of expanded clone.

len	v_gene	j_gene	abundance	d_gene	CDR3nt	CDR3aa
14	TRBV5-6	TRBJ1-1	-	TRBD1	TGTGCCAGCAGCTTAGACAGGGAGGAGACTGAAGCTTTCTTT	CASSLDREETEAFF
17	TRBV7-8	TRBJ2-1	-	TRBD1	TGTGCCAGCAGAGACAGGGGGCTTCGGGGCTCCTACAATGAGCAGTTCTTC	CASRDRGLRGSYNEQFF
15	TRBV24-1	TRBJ1-1	once	TRBD1	TGTGCCACCAGTGGCCGGGACAGGGATATAACTGAAGCTTTCTTT	CATSGRDRDITEAFF
14	TRBV3-1/TRBV3-2	TRBJ1-1	-	-	TGTGCCAGCAGCCAAGGGTTCGGAACAGGTGAAGCTTTCTTT	CASSQGFGTGEAFF
12	TRBV29-1	TRBJ1-2	-	-	TGCAGCGTTGACAGGTCTGAATATGGCTACACCTTC	CSVDRSEYGYTF
15	TRBV5-6	TRBJ2-1	once	-	TGTGCCAGCAGCTTGGTGGCAGGGGGGTACAATGAGCAGTTCTTC	CASSLVAGGYNEQFF
16	TRBV14	TRBJ2-7	-	TRBD1	TGTGCCAGCAGCCAAGGTACCGGGACAGGGTACGGAGAGCAGTACTTC	CASSQGTGTGYGEQYF
15	TRBV6-5	TRBJ1-1	-	-	TGTGCCAGCAGTTACTCGAATGGGGGGGACACTGAAGCTTTCTTT	CASSYSNGGDTEAFF
16	TRBV7-9	TRBJ1-5	-	TRBD1	TGTGCCAGCAGCTTAGGGACAGGACTAAGCAATCAGCCCCAGCATTTT	CASSLGTGLSNQPQHF
14	TRBV12-5	TRBJ2-3	-	TRBD2	TGTGCTAGTGGTTCTCTAACTAGCGGGGAAACGCAGTATTTT	CASGSLTSGETQYF
15	TRBV5-6	TRBJ1-2	-	TRBD1	TGTGCCAGCAGCCTGGGGACAGGTCTTAACTATGGCTACACCTTC	CASSLGTGLNYGYTF
16	TRBV2	TRBJ1-1	-	-	TGTGCCAGCAGTGAAGGGGGCCTCGGCGTGAACACTGAAGCTTTCTTT	CASSEGGLGVNTEAFF
12	TRBV14	TRBJ2-7	few	-	TGTGCCAGCAGCCAGCGTAACGTTGAGCAGTACTTC	CASSQRNVEQYF
14	TRBV5-1	TRBJ2-2	-	TRBD1	TGCGCCAGCAGCCCGTCAGGGGGCAGCGGGGAGCTGTTTTTT	CASSPSGGSGELFF
16	TRBV5-4	TRBJ1-1	-	TRBD1	TGTGCCAGCAGCTTGTATCGGACAGGGGGGGACACTGAAGCTTTCTTT	CASSLYRTGGDTEAFF
13	TRBV10-3	TRBJ1-3	-	-	TGTGCCATCAGTGCAGGCTCTGGAAACACCATATATTTT	CAISAGSGNTIYF
13	TRBV4-1	TRBJ1-1	-	-	TGCGCCAGCAGCCAAGAGGGGGGTACTGAAGCTTTCTTT	CASSQEGGTEAFF
15	TRBV18	TRBJ1-3	-	-	TGTGCCAGCTCACCTCGGGAGAACTCTGGAAACACCATATATTTT	CASSPRENSGNTIYF
14	TRBV10-3	TRBJ2-1	-	-	TGTGCCATCAGTGAGCAGGGAGGTTACAATGAGCAGTTCTTC	CAISEQGGYNEQFF
16	TRBV5-1	TRBJ1-2	few	-	TGCGCCAGCAGCCCCGATGACAGGTTCCTTAACTATGGCTACACCTTC	CASSPDDRFLNYGYTF
15	TRBV7-6	TRBJ1-4	-	-	TGTGCCAGCAGCTTAGTGGGTAAAGAGGGTGAAAAACTGTTTTTT	CASSLVGKEGEKLFF
14	TRBV5-4	TRBJ1-5	-	-	TGTGCCAGCAGCTCAGACCTAGGCGGCCAGCCCCAGCATTTT	CASSSDLGGQPQHF
15	TRBV7-9	TRBJ1-4	-	TRBD1	TGTGCCAGCAGCTTATATGGCAGGGGGAATGAAAAACTGTTTTTT	CASSLYGRGNEKLFF
15	TRBV5-4	TRBJ2-5	-	TRBD2	TGTGCCAGCAGCCCGCTAGCGGGGGGGCAAGAGACCCAGTACTTC	CASSPLAGGQETQYF
18	TRBV7-8	TRBJ2-1	-	TRBD2	TGTGCCAGCAGCTTCACTAGCGGGGGGAAGAGCTCCTACAATGAGCAGTTCTTC	CASSFTSGGKSSYNEQFF
15	TRBV5-5	TRBJ2-2	-	TRBD1	TGTGCCAGCCGAGGGGGACAGGGGTACACCGGGGAGCTGTTTTTT	CASRGGQGYTGELFF
11	TRBV29-1	TRBJ1-2	-	TRBD1	TGCAGCGCCGGGACAGGTCCTTCCTACACCTTC	CSAGTGPSYTF
13	TRBV7-6	TRBJ2-1	-	-	TGTGCCAGCAGCTTAGCGCGCAGCGACGAGCAGTTCTTC	CASSLARSDEQFF